This TCR beta chain was sequenced for a study of prognosis after radiotherapy for stage I lung cancer. The overall study: Median age was around 70 years (about 53 to 85) among roughly 13 men and a handful of women.

Genomic DNA provided the template from which TCR beta CDR3 was amplified by two-round multiplex PCR. Round-one PCR had primers specific to each TRBV and TRBJ gene. TCRdb called the multiplex PCR reads again in MiXCR, with one record for every CDR3 protein. The sample shows fewer than 40,000 distinct CDR3 sequences, approximately 30% of them seen only once. This clonotype appeared many times. What it binds is not known. CDR3 length equals 15 residues. Germline V CDR1 and CDR2: MNHEY, SVGAGI. Trimming shortened V by 2 bases and J by 0 bases, and 11 bases separated the two germline ends. General study results and limits: Patients who developed distant metastases had lower Shannon entropy after stereotactic body radiation therapy.

The rearrangement links TRBV6-5 to TRBJ2-7; D might be TRBD1 (6 bases). The sequence came from a donor aged 50 or older with non-small cell lung cancer. The sample in question was PBMCs, obtained before or after stereotactic body radiation therapy (not recorded which). CDR3 in amino acids: CASSYGQGFSYEQYF. CDR3 nucleotide sequence: TGTGCCAGCAGTTACGGTCAGGGGTTCTCCTACGAGCAGTACTTC.